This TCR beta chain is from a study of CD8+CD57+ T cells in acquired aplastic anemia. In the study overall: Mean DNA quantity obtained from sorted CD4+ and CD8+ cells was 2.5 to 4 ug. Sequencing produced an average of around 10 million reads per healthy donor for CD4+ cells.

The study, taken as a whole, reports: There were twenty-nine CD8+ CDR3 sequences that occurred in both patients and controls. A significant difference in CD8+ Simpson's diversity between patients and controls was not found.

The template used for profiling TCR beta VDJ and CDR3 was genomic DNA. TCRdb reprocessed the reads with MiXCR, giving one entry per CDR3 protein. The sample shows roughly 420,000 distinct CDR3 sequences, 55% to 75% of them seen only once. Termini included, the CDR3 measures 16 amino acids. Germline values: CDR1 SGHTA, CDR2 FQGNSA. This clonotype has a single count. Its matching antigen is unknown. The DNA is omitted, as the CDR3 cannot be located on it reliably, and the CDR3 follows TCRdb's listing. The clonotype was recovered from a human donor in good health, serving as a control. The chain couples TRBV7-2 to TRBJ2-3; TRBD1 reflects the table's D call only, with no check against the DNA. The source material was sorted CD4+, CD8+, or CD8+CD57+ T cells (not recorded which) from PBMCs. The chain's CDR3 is CTYICSAGSPTDTQYF.